Listed below are T cell receptor beta chains from one sample, sequenced in a study of T cells after yellow fever vaccination. TCRdb analysed the 5' RACE reads with MiXCR anew, one entry per CDR3 protein. The profile covers about 340,000 distinct CDR3 sequences, with almost 4% appearing a single time and roughly 24% taken by the ten largest. Here the sequenced sample was PBMCs, taken 5 days after the yellow fever booster vaccination. The receptors shown here come from a man between 18 and 35 years old who received the YFV17D yellow fever vaccine. CDR3s include the opening cysteine and the closing phenylalanine or tryptophan. A D gene is named only where the DNA matches it firmly. Where a row states a size, it is once, few, many or the class of an expanded clone; other rows omit it.

J	D	size	V	CDR3	DNA
TRBJ2-3	.	many	TRBV30	CAWSGGDGDTQYF	TGTGCCTGGAGTGGAGGGGACGGGGATACGCAGTATTTT
TRBJ2-5	.	many	TRBV4-3	CASSQGQGYQETQYF	TGCGCCAGCAGCCAAGGCCAGGGTTACCAAGAGACCCAGTACTTC
TRBJ1-5	.	few	TRBV6-1	CSGVNQPQHF	TGTTCAGGGGTTAATCAGCCCCAGCATTTT
TRBJ1-1	.	many	TRBV20-1	CSALPRTLLDTEAFF	TGCAGTGCTCTCCCAAGGACACTTCTAGACACTGAAGCTTTCTTT
TRBJ2-3	TRBD1	.	TRBV19	CASSSWDRGIADTQYF	TGTGCCAGTAGTTCCTGGGACAGGGGGATAGCAGATACGCAGTATTTT
TRBJ2-3	TRBD2	few	TRBV20-1	CSAPKVQRGRKDTQYF	TGCAGTGCCCCGAAGGTCCAGCGGGGGAGGAAAGATACGCAGTATTTT
TRBJ1-2	.	.	TRBV18	CASSTLSGTPYGYTF	TGTGCCAGCTCTACCCTCTCCGGGACACCCTATGGCTACACCTTC
TRBJ2-3	TRBD2	few	TRBV6-1	CASSEALAGGPDTQYF	TGTGCCAGCAGTGAAGCACTAGCGGGGGGACCCGATACGCAGTATTTT
TRBJ1-4	.	.	TRBV5-1	CASSLISGGDEKLFF	TGCGCCAGCAGCTTGATATCCGGAGGAGATGAAAAACTGTTTTTT
TRBJ2-5	.	few	TRBV7-2	CASSTLSGLGETQYF	TGTGCCAGCAGCACCCTATCGGGACTCGGAGAGACCCAGTACTTC
TRBJ1-1	.	many	TRBV3-1	CASSQGGRVTEAFF	TGTGCCAGCAGCCAAGGGGGACGGGTCACTGAAGCTTTCTTT
TRBJ1-5	TRBD1	few	TRBV20-1	CSADLFGPRGNQPQHF	TGCAGTGCTGACCTTTTCGGGCCCAGGGGGAATCAGCCCCAGCATTTT
TRBJ1-5	.	few	TRBV6-2/TRBV6-3	CASNTYLLPQHF	TGTGCCAGCAACACTTACCTACTGCCCCAGCATTTT
TRBJ2-1	TRBD1	few	TRBV6-6	CASSYSGGTGWNEQFF	TGTGCCAGCAGTTACTCTGGCGGGACAGGGTGGAATGAGCAGTTCTTC
TRBJ1-5	TRBD1	.	TRBV7-8	CASSLVSSSGGYQPQHF	TGTGCCAGCAGCTTAGTTTCATCGTCAGGGGGCTATCAGCCCCAGCATTTT
TRBJ2-3	TRBD2	few	TRBV6-2/TRBV6-3	CASSYSPRTSALDTQYF	TGTGCCAGCAGTTACTCGCCTAGGACTAGCGCGTTAGATACGCAGTATTTT
TRBJ1-4	.	many	TRBV15	CATSRDRRPNNEKLFF	TGTGCCACCAGCAGAGACCGACGGCCTAACAATGAAAAACTGTTTTTT
TRBJ1-3	TRBD1	many	TRBV4-3	CASSQGRTGGNTIYF	TGCGCCAGCAGCCAAGGTCGGACAGGCGGAAACACCATATATTTT
TRBJ2-1	TRBD1	.	TRBV6-5	CASSYPGQGGEQFF	TGTGCCAGCAGTTACCCGGGACAGGGAGGCGAGCAGTTCTTC
TRBJ2-7	TRBD2	many	TRBV10-3	CAISHLSTSAAGEQYF	TGTGCCATCAGTCACCTCTCGACTAGCGCGGCAGGAGAGCAGTACTTC
TRBJ2-7	TRBD2	many	TRBV12-3/TRBV12-4	CASSPVQRIAGYEQYF	TGTGCCAGCAGTCCCGTCCAGAGGATAGCGGGGTACGAGCAGTACTTC
TRBJ2-2	.	.	TRBV9	CASSVVSLGSTGELFF	TGTGCCAGCAGCGTAGTCTCGTTGGGGAGCACCGGGGAGCTGTTTTTT
TRBJ2-5	TRBD1	many	TRBV7-3	CASSSGTAPYQETQYF	TGTGCCAGCAGCTCAGGGACAGCCCCGTACCAAGAGACCCAGTACTTC
TRBJ1-5	.	few	TRBV24-1	CATSDQGGAGQPQHF	TGTGCCACCAGTGATCAAGGGGGAGCCGGTCAGCCCCAGCATTTT
TRBJ1-2	.	.	TRBV10-3	CAISEPPTEFYGYTF	TGTGCCATCAGTGAACCCCCGACAGAATTCTATGGCTACACCTTC
TRBJ1-6	.	.	TRBV7-9	CASSSRVDSPLHF	TGTGCCAGCAGCTCACGGGTGGATTCACCCCTCCACTTT
TRBJ2-1	.	few	TRBV4-3	CASSQGAGANEQFF	TGCGCCAGCAGCCAAGGGGCAGGGGCAAATGAGCAGTTCTTC
TRBJ1-6	.	.	TRBV7-2	CASSFIWDSPLHF	TGTGCCAGCAGCTTTATATGGGATTCACCCCTCCACTTT
TRBJ1-5	.	.	TRBV6-2/TRBV6-3	CASSLGSGNQPQHF	TGTGCCAGCAGTTTAGGGTCTGGCAATCAGCCCCAGCATTTT
TRBJ1-4	.	.	TRBV11-2	CASTSTGNEKLFF	TGTGCCAGCACCTCAACAGGGAATGAAAAACTGTTTTTT
TRBJ1-2	TRBD1	few	TRBV9	CASSVEGARGYTF	TGTGCCAGCAGCGTTGAGGGGGCGCGTGGCTACACCTTC
TRBJ2-3	TRBD2	few	TRBV4-3	CASSQRASGGTDTQYF	TGCGCCAGCAGCCAACGGGCTAGCGGGGGAACAGATACGCAGTATTTT
TRBJ2-3	.	many	TRBV28	CASSMASGFDTQYF	TGTGCCAGCAGCATGGCTTCAGGGTTCGATACGCAGTATTTT
TRBJ2-1	.	.	TRBV6-5	CASSYKRNNEQFF	TGTGCCAGCAGTTACAAGAGAAACAATGAGCAGTTCTTC
TRBJ2-5	.	many	TRBV6-5	CASSYPGQETQYF	TGTGCCAGCAGTTACCCCGGCCAAGAGACCCAGTACTTC
TRBJ2-3	.	many	TRBV6-2/TRBV6-3	CASSSRQTKQYF	TGTGCCAGCAGCTCCCGACAGACAAAGCAGTATTTT
TRBJ1-2	TRBD1	.	TRBV14	CASSFRDRVTYGYTF	TGTGCCAGCAGCTTCCGGGACAGGGTAACCTATGGCTACACCTTC
TRBJ2-3	.	few	TRBV24-1	CATSEGVGRLRDTQYF	TGTGCCACCAGTGAGGGCGTAGGCAGGCTAAGAGATACGCAGTATTTT
TRBJ2-3	.	many	TRBV7-6	CASSLNSGQIDTQYF	TGTGCCAGCAGCTTAAACTCGGGGCAAATTGATACGCAGTATTTT
TRBJ1-2	TRBD1	many	TRBV27	CASSSPRGTGGFGYTF	TGTGCCAGCAGTTCTCCTCGAGGGACAGGGGGCTTTGGCTACACCTTC
TRBJ2-1	TRBD2	many	TRBV6-2/TRBV6-3	CASSYLGTSLYNEQFF	TGTGCCAGCAGTTACTTAGGGACTAGCCTGTACAATGAGCAGTTCTTC
TRBJ1-5	.	few	TRBV27	CASSQQVGGNQPQHF	TGTGCCAGCAGTCAGCAGGTAGGGGGAAATCAGCCCCAGCATTTT
TRBJ1-4	.	many	TRBV6-6	CASSYGTGEKLFF	TGTGCCAGCAGTTACGGAACGGGAGAAAAACTGTTTTTT
TRBJ2-3	.	.	TRBV7-2	CASSREVTQYF	TGTGCCAGCAGCCGCGAAGTTACGCAGTATTTT
TRBJ2-5	.	.	TRBV4-3	CASSQQQGTQETQYF	TGCGCCAGCAGCCAACAACAGGGAACTCAAGAGACCCAGTACTTC
TRBJ2-3	.	.	TRBV5-1	CASSLGGDSSTDTQYF	TGCGCCAGCAGCTTGGGGGGGGACAGTTCCACAGATACGCAGTATTTT
TRBJ1-5	.	many	TRBV6-6	CASSYWVGDWDSNQPQHF	TGTGCCAGCAGTTATTGGGTGGGGGATTGGGATAGCAATCAGCCCCAGCATTTT
TRBJ2-3	TRBD2	.	TRBV3-1	CASSQGSGGITDTQYF	TGTGCCAGCAGCCAAGGTAGCGGGGGTATCACAGATACGCAGTATTTT
TRBJ2-7	.	many	TRBV5-1	CASSFVGFEQYF	TGCGCCAGCAGCTTTGTTGGATTCGAGCAGTACTTC
TRBJ1-1	.	.	TRBV6-5	CASSVGEAFF	TGTGCCAGCAGTGTTGGCGAAGCTTTCTTT
TRBJ2-2	.	many	TRBV6-6	CASSYGVTGELFF	TGTGCCAGCAGTTACGGGGTGACCGGGGAGCTGTTTTTT
TRBJ1-5	.	many	TRBV10-3	CAIRVGLADNQPQHF	TGTGCCATCAGGGTGGGCCTCGCTGATAATCAGCCCCAGCATTTT
TRBJ2-5	TRBD2	few	TRBV5-1	CASSSSSGGAAETQYF	TGCGCCAGCAGCTCCTCTAGCGGGGGGGCCGCAGAGACCCAGTACTTC
TRBJ1-1	.	many	TRBV28	CASSFRTTSLATEAFF	TGTGCCAGCAGCTTCCGTACGACAAGCCTAGCCACTGAAGCTTTCTTT
TRBJ2-5	.	few	TRBV7-9	CASSPFVGTETQYF	TGTGCCAGCAGCCCCTTTGTGGGGACGGAGACCCAGTACTTC
TRBJ2-5	.	many	TRBV20-1	CSARKGHPGETQYF	TGCAGTGCTAGAAAGGGACACCCAGGGGAGACCCAGTACTTC
TRBJ1-2	.	.	TRBV6-1	CASSEYPANYGYTF	TGTGCCAGCAGTGAATACCCAGCTAACTATGGCTACACCTTC
TRBJ2-2	.	many	TRBV5-6	CASSLSGGASGELFF	TGTGCCAGCAGCTTGTCCGGGGGCGCATCCGGGGAGCTGTTTTTT
TRBJ1-1	.	.	TRBV4-3	CASSHPERGGNTEAFF	TGCGCCAGCAGCCACCCCGAGAGGGGGGGGAACACTGAAGCTTTCTTT
TRBJ2-7	.	many	TRBV12-3/TRBV12-4	CASSPQTYEQYF	TGTGCCAGCAGTCCCCAAACCTACGAGCAGTACTTC